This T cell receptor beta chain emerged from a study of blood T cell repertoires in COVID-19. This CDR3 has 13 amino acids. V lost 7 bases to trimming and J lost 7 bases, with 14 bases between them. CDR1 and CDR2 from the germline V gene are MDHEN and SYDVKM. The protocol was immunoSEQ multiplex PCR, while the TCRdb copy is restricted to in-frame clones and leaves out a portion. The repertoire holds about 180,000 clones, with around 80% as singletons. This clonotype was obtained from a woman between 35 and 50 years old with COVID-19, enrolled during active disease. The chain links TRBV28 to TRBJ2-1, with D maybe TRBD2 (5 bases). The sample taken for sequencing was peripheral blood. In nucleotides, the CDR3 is TGTGCCAGCAACCGGGAATTTATTAATGAGCAGTTCTTC. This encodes CASNREFINEQFF.